The clone carrying this T cell receptor (beta chain) was recorded a few times. Germline CDR1 ENHRY, CDR2 SYGVKD. CDR3 size: 13 residues. V dropped 3 bases and J dropped 8 bases, with 13 bases sitting between them. The data originate from a study of blood T cell repertoires in COVID-19. At the level of the study: The analysed material was cDNA or gDNA that came from T cells, B-cell-depleted T cells, or PBMCs.

Data came from immunoSEQ multiplex PCR; TCRdb stores just in-frame clones and leaves some out. The sample lists roughly 250,000 clones, approximately 80% occurring once. V is TRBV10-3 and J is TRBJ1-2; perhaps TRBD1 as D (5 bases). The sequence came from a human donor in a cohort sampled during active COVID-19. Sequenced input: peripheral blood. DNA for the CDR3: TGTGCCATCAGTGAACAGGCAATGGGGGGCTACACCTTC. Translating gives CAISEQAMGGYTF.